This TCR beta chain was sequenced for a study of blood T cell repertoires in COVID-19 (dated by TCRdb to the early 2020s). Regarding the study in general: Samples covering the acute and convalescent phases of COVID-19 were provided by collaborators in the United States, Italy and Spain. The prospective study material was composed of cDNA or gDNA derived from T cells, B-cell-depleted T cells, or PBMCs. Where available, HLA class I and class II types were taken from metadata supplied by the sample provider and were not determined by assay-based typing. Sample metadata almost always included a de-identified subject ID, COVID-19 status, age in years and sex. A freely available public database, intended as a resource for researchers studying the immune response to SARS-CoV-2, is where the repertoires were released. The dataset comprised deeply sampled blood TCRbeta repertoires from subjects exposed to, actively infected with, or recovered from COVID-19. The samples were drawn from the first 160 participants of the ongoing ImmuneRACE study and from 1,254 subjects provided by 6 global collaborators. General findings and caveats noted by the study authors: The quantity of clinical and demographic metadata differed by source and by participant and was supplied without curation.

The collaborating institutions used their own protocols to collect whole blood in K2EDTA tubes. Collaborator samples were shipped for TCRbeta analysis as frozen whole blood, isolated PBMCs, or DNA extracted from either sample type. V ends up 0 bases short and J 3 bases short, with an unmatched junction base count of 6. Measured from the cysteine to the phenylalanine, the CDR3 is 15 residues long. Kept here is only the CDR3 DNA, which spans 45 bases and is read in frame from base 1. From a lookup of the germline V gene, CDR1 and CDR2 are SGHRS and YFSETQ. TCRbeta CDR3 regions were amplified from genomic DNA using the immunoSEQ Assay, a bias-controlled multiplex PCR. Turning to the authors' computational methods: Nucleated cell counts per sample were estimated from amplification of reference gene primers within the assay. To quantify the absolute abundance of each unique TCRbeta CDR3 rearrangement, sequence reads were collapsed and filtered. For each sample, productive Simpson clonality was calculated as the square root of Simpson's diversity index across productive rearrangements. TCRdb limited this immuneACCESS table to in-frame rearrangements with V and J called. A share of clones is missing; checked studies link under half to unresolved V genes, and the rest is unexplained. V, J and clone size derive from that table, while D and trimming were established from the DNA sequence. The sample contains 190,000 or so clones, approximately 86% of them found a single time. The ten most abundant clones make up less than 3% of the sample.

Of note for this clone: Its specific antigen is unknown. No qualities accompany the bases; no much larger clone lies one base away.

The rearrangement joined TRBV5-1 to TRBJ2-7; TRBD1 fits 7 bases in the junction. The sequenced material came from peripheral blood. The TCR was taken from a middle-aged man with active or convalescent COVID-19. The nucleotides are TGCGCCAGCAGCTTGGGGCCAGGGGGATACTACGAGCAGTACTTC. This sequence encodes CASSLGPGGYYEQYF.